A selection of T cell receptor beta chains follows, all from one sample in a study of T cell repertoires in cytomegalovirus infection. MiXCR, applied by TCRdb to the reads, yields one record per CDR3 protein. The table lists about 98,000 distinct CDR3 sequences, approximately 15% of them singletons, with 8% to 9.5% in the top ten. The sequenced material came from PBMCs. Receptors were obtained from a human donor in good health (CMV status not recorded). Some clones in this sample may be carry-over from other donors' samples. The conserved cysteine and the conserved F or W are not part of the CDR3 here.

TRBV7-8,ASSLDKLASYSNQPQH
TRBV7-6,ASSFHPPGQGAEEAF
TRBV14,ASSQDRPGRFLDTQY
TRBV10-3,AISEDRGFVGELF
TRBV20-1,SARDGSNYGYT
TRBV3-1,ASSLSIRGPETQY
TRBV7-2,ASSEDRTNTEAF
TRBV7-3,ASSSGHLTDTQY
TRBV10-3,AISSGGTSTDTQY
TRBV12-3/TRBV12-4,ASRRNGGEKLF
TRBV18,ASTPLQGSYNEQF
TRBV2,ASSEAYRAGGIFNEQF
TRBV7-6,ASSWGAGGTSYEQY